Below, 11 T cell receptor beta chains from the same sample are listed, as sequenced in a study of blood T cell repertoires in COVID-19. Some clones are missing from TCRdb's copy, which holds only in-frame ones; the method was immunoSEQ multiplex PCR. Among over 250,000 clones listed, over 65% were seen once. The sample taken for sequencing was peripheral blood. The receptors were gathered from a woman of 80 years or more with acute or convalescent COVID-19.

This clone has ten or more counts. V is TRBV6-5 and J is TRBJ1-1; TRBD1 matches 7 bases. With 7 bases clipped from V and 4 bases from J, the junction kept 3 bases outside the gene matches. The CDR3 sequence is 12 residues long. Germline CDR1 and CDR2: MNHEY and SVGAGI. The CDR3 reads CASTGGSTEAFF. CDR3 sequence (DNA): TGTGCCAGCACAGGGGGTAGCACTGAAGCTTTCTTT.

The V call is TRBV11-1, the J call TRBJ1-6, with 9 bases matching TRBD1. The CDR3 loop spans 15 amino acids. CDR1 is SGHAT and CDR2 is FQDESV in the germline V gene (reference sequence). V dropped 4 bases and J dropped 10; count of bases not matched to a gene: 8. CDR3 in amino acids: CASSSTGTGQSPLHF. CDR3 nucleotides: TGTGCCAGCAGCTCCACCGGGACAGGGCAATCACCCCTCCACTTT.

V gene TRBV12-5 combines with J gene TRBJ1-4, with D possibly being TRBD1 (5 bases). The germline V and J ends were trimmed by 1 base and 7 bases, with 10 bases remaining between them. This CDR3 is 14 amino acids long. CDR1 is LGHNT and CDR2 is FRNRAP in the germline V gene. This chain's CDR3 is CASGLAGFSEKLFF. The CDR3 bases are TGTGCTAGTGGTTTGGCAGGGTTTTCTGAAAAACTGTTTTTT.

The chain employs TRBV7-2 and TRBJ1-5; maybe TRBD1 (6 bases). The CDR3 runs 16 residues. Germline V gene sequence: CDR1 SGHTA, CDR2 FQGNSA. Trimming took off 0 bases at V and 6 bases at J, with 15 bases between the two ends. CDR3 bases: TGTGCCAGCAGCTTAGCCCACCAGGGGTCGGGTCAGCCCCAGCATTTT. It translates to CASSLAHQGSGQPQHF.

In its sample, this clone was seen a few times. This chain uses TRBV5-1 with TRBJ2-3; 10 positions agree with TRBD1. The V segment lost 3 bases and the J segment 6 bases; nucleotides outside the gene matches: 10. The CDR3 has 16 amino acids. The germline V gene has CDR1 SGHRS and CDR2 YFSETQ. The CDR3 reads CASSSAGTGVKDTQYF. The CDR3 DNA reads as TGCGCCAGCAGCTCCGCCGGGACAGGGGTTAAGGATACGCAGTATTTT.

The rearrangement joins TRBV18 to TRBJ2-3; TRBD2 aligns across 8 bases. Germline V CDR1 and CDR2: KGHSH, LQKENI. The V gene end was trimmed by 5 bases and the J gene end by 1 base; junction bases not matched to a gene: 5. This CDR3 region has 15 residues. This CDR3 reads CASSTQAGGTDTQYF. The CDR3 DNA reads TGTGCCAGCTCAACCCAAGCGGGGGGCACAGATACGCAGTATTTT. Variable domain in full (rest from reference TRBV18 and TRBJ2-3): NAGVMQNPRHLVRRRGQEARLRCSPMKGHSHVYWYRQLPEEGLKFMVYLQKENIIDESGMPKERFSAEFPKEGPSILRIQQVVRGDSAAYFCASSTQAGGTDTQYFGPGTRLTVL.

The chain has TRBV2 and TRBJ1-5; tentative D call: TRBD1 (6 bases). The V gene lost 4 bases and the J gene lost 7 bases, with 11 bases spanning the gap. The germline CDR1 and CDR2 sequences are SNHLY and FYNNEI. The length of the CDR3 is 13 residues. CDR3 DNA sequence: TGTGCCAGCAGTGGGACAGAAGGGCAGCCCCAGCATTTT. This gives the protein CASSGTEGQPQHF. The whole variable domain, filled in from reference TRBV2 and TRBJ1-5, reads EPEVTQTPSHQVTQMGQEVILRCVPISNHLYFYWYRQILGQKVEFLVSFYNNEISEKSEIFDDQFSVERPDGSNFTLKIRSTKLEDSAMYFCASSGTEGQPQHFGDGTRLSIL.

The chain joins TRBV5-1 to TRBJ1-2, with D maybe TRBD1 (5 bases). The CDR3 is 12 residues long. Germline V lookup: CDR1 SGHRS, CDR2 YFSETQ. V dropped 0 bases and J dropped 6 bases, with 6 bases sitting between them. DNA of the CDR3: TGCGCCAGCAGCTTGGTGGGGCATGGCTACACCTTC. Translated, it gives CASSLVGHGYTF. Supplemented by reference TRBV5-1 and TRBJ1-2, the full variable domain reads KAGVTQTPRYLIKTRGQQVTLSCSPISGHRSVSWYQQTPGQGLQFLFEYFSETQRNKGNFPGRFSGRQFSNSRSEMNVSTLELGDSALYLCASSLVGHGYTFGSGTRLTVV.

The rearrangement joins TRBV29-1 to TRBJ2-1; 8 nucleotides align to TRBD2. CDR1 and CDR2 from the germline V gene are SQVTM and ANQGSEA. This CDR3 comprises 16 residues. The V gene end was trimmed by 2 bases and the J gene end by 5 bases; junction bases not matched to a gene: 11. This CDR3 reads CSVEYLYGGVNNEQFF. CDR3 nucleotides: TGCAGCGTTGAATACCTTTACGGGGGGGTAAACAATGAGCAGTTCTTC.

The CDR3 spells CASRQTGDRQPQHF. The DNA for the CDR3 is TGTGCCAGCAGACAGACAGGGGATCGACAGCCCCAGCATTTT. J is TRBJ1-5 and V is TRBV27, with 8 bases fitting TRBD1. The CDR3 loop spans 14 amino acids. Germline V lookup: CDR1 MNHEY, CDR2 SMNVEV (reference sequence). J was trimmed by 7 bases and V by 6 bases; bases with no gene match: 8.

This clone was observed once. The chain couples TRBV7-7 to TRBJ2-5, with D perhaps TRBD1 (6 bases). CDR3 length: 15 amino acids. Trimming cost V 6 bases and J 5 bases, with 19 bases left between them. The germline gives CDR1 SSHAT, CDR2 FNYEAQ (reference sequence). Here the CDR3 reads CASSPGQTSGETQYF. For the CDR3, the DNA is TGTGCCAGCAGTCCCGGACAGACCTCCGGTGAGACCCAGTACTTC.